The 15 T cell receptor beta chains reported below all come from one sample, sequenced in a study of blood T cell repertoires in COVID-19. Data came from immunoSEQ multiplex PCR; TCRdb stores just in-frame clones and leaves some out. Of about 80,000 clones in the sample, approximately 76% were seen once. Sequences were obtained from peripheral blood. Receptors originate from a man aged 65 to 79 with active or convalescent COVID-19.

This chain links TRBV19 with TRBJ1-5; TRBD1 agrees at 8 bases. Trimming took 6 bases from V and 2 from J; bases not matched to a gene: 6. Looked up from germline, CDR1 is LNHDA and CDR2 is SQIVND (reference sequence). The CDR3 is 15 amino acids. Here the CDR3 reads CASRTSGGRNQPQHF. The CDR3 DNA is TGTGCCAGTAGAACCTCAGGGGGCCGCAATCAGCCCCAGCATTTT.

The chain joins TRBV5-1 to TRBJ2-7; perhaps TRBD1 as D (6 bases). The V and J ends lost 2 bases and 0 bases respectively, with 15 bases between them. Germline V gene sequence: CDR1 SGHRS, CDR2 YFSETQ. CDR3 size: 16 residues. The CDR3 DNA sequence: TGCGCCAGCAGCTTACCGACAGGTTACAGCTCCTACGAGCAGTACTTC. It is translated as CASSLPTGYSSYEQYF.

This clone was detected ten times or more. This rearrangement joins TRBV10-2 to TRBJ2-7; tentative D call: TRBD1 (6 bases). The CDR3 contains 15 residues. In germline, CDR1 is WSHSY, CDR2 SAAADI. Trimming cost V 1 base and J 6 bases, with 16 bases left between them. CDR3 bases: TGCGCCAGCAGTGAGTTTTCGACAGGCTCGAGCGAGCAGTACTTC. This codes for CASSEFSTGSSEQYF.

Only a few counts were recorded for this clone. The genes are TRBV7-8 and TRBJ1-1; D might be TRBD1 (6 bases). The CDR3 consists of 13 residues. V was shortened by 5 bases and J by 2 bases, with 9 bases between the two germline ends. The germline gives CDR1 SGHVS, CDR2 FQNEAQ. The CDR3 bases are TGTGCCAGCAGCGGGGGCAGCAACACTGAAGCTTTCTTT. Residues: CASSGGSNTEAFF.

V gene TRBV5-5 combines with J gene TRBJ2-7; perhaps TRBD1 as D (5 bases). CDR1 is SGHKS, CDR2 YYEKEE, per germline (reference sequence). The CDR3 covers 15 residues. Trimming stripped 4 bases from V and 0 bases from J, with 14 bases between. The CDR3 spells CASSRTQEISYEQYF. CDR3 nucleotide sequence: TGTGCCAGCAGCCGGACACAGGAAATCTCCTACGAGCAGTACTTC.

This clone was observed many times. This sequence joins TRBV7-9 and TRBJ2-4; perhaps TRBD1 as D (5 bases). The CDR3 is 15 amino acids. CDR1 and CDR2 (germline): SEHNR, FQNEAQ (reference sequence). V lost 5 bases and J lost 0, with 11 bases in between. The DNA of the CDR3 is TGTGCCAGCAGCACGGACACCTTAGCCAAAAACATTCAGTACTTC. Its translation: CASSTDTLAKNIQYF.

The chain has TRBV7-8 and TRBJ2-5, with TRBD1 matching 7 bases. The CDR3 extends over 13 amino acids. Trimming at V came to 5 bases and at J to 4 bases, leaving 4 bases not matched to a gene. Germline assignment: CDR1 SGHVS and CDR2 FQNEAQ. The CDR3 nucleotides read TGTGCCAGCAGCCGAAACAGGGGAGAGACCCAGTACTTC. This encodes CASSRNRGETQYF.

The chain recombines TRBV11-1 with TRBJ2-1; possible D gene TRBD2, 7 bases. Trimming took 2 bases from V and 2 from J, leaving 13 bases between them. CDR1 SGHAT and CDR2 FQDESV come from the germline V gene (reference sequence). The CDR3 loop spans 16 amino acids. The CDR3 DNA follows: TGTGCCAGCAGCTTAAATGGGGGGGCCACCTACAATGAGCAGTTCTTC. This sequence encodes CASSLNGGATYNEQFF.

This chain joins TRBV6-5 and TRBJ1-3; 9 positions match TRBD1. There are 15 residues in the CDR3. V trimming: 6 bases; J trimming: 4 bases; junction bases outside the gene matches: 7. Per germline, CDR1 MNHEY and CDR2 SVGAGI. CDR3 in amino acids: CASSWDRERGNTIYF. CDR3 DNA: TGTGCCAGCAGCTGGGACAGGGAAAGAGGAAACACCATATATTTT.

The chain links TRBV30 to TRBJ2-3; 8 nucleotides line up with TRBD1. Germline V gene sequence: CDR1 GTSNPN, CDR2 SVGIG (reference sequence). The CDR3 spans 13 residues. After removal of 8 bases from V and 3 bases from J, the junction contained 7 bases not matched to a gene. In DNA, the CDR3 is TGTGCCGCATCAGGGGGCGCGACAGATACGCAGTATTTT. Amino acids: CAASGGATDTQYF.

The genes are TRBV29-1 and TRBJ2-2; 12 nucleotides match TRBD2. The ends lost 7 bases at V and 6 bases at J; junction bases unmatched: 6. This CDR3 has 14 residues. CDR1 and CDR2 from the germline V gene are SQVTM and ANQGSEA. Here the CDR3 reads CSATSGGGAGELFF. For the CDR3, the DNA is TGCAGCGCGACTAGCGGGGGTGGCGCCGGGGAGCTGTTTTTT.

The chain recombines TRBV19 with TRBJ1-4, with 8 bases matching TRBD1. The CDR3 length is 13 residues. Trimming cost V 10 bases and J 7 bases; bases outside gene matches: 8. Germline lookup yields CDR1 LNHDA and CDR2 SQIVND (reference sequence). CDR3 nucleotides: TGTGCCACCTCGGACAGGGCGGGTGAAAAACTGTTTTTT. Translation: CATSDRAGEKLFF. Full variable domain (outside the CDR3, taken from reference TRBV19 and TRBJ1-4): DGGITQSPKYLFRKEGQNVTLSCEQNLNHDAMYWYRQDPGQGLRLIYYSQIVNDFQKGDIAEGYSVSREKKESFPLTVTSAQKNPTAFYLCATSDRAGEKLFFGSGTQLSVL.

Details on this clone: Other DNA sequences in the sample encode the same CDR3. This rearrangement joins TRBV6-5 to TRBJ1-3, with 7 bases lining up with TRBD1. The CDR3 has 14 residues. CDR1 is MNHEY and CDR2 is SVGAGI in the germline V gene. V was pared by 4 bases and J by 2 bases, with 2 bases of the junction left unmatched. CDR3 amino acids: CASSLQGTGNTIYF. The CDR3 DNA reads as TGTGCCAGCAGTTTACAGGGGACTGGAAACACCATATATTTT.

J is TRBJ2-3 and V is TRBV2; tentative D call: TRBD2 (6 bases). With 4 bases removed from V and 6 bases from J, the gap between germline ends came to 11 bases. The CDR3 contains 13 residues. Germline assignment: CDR1 SNHLY and CDR2 FYNNEI. CDR3 loop: CASSVGGADTQYF. The CDR3 bases are TGTGCCAGCAGTGTCGGGGGAGCGGATACGCAGTATTTT.

The rearrangement uses TRBV6-4 and TRBJ1-2; unclear D gene. Per germline, CDR1 MRHNA and CDR2 SNTAGT. The CDR3 loop spans 14 amino acids. Trimming removed 2 bases at V and 8 bases at J, with 15 bases between. CDR3 bases: TGTGCCAGCAGTGACCCTCGAATTCGTGGCGGCTACACCTTC. It is translated as CASSDPRIRGGYTF.